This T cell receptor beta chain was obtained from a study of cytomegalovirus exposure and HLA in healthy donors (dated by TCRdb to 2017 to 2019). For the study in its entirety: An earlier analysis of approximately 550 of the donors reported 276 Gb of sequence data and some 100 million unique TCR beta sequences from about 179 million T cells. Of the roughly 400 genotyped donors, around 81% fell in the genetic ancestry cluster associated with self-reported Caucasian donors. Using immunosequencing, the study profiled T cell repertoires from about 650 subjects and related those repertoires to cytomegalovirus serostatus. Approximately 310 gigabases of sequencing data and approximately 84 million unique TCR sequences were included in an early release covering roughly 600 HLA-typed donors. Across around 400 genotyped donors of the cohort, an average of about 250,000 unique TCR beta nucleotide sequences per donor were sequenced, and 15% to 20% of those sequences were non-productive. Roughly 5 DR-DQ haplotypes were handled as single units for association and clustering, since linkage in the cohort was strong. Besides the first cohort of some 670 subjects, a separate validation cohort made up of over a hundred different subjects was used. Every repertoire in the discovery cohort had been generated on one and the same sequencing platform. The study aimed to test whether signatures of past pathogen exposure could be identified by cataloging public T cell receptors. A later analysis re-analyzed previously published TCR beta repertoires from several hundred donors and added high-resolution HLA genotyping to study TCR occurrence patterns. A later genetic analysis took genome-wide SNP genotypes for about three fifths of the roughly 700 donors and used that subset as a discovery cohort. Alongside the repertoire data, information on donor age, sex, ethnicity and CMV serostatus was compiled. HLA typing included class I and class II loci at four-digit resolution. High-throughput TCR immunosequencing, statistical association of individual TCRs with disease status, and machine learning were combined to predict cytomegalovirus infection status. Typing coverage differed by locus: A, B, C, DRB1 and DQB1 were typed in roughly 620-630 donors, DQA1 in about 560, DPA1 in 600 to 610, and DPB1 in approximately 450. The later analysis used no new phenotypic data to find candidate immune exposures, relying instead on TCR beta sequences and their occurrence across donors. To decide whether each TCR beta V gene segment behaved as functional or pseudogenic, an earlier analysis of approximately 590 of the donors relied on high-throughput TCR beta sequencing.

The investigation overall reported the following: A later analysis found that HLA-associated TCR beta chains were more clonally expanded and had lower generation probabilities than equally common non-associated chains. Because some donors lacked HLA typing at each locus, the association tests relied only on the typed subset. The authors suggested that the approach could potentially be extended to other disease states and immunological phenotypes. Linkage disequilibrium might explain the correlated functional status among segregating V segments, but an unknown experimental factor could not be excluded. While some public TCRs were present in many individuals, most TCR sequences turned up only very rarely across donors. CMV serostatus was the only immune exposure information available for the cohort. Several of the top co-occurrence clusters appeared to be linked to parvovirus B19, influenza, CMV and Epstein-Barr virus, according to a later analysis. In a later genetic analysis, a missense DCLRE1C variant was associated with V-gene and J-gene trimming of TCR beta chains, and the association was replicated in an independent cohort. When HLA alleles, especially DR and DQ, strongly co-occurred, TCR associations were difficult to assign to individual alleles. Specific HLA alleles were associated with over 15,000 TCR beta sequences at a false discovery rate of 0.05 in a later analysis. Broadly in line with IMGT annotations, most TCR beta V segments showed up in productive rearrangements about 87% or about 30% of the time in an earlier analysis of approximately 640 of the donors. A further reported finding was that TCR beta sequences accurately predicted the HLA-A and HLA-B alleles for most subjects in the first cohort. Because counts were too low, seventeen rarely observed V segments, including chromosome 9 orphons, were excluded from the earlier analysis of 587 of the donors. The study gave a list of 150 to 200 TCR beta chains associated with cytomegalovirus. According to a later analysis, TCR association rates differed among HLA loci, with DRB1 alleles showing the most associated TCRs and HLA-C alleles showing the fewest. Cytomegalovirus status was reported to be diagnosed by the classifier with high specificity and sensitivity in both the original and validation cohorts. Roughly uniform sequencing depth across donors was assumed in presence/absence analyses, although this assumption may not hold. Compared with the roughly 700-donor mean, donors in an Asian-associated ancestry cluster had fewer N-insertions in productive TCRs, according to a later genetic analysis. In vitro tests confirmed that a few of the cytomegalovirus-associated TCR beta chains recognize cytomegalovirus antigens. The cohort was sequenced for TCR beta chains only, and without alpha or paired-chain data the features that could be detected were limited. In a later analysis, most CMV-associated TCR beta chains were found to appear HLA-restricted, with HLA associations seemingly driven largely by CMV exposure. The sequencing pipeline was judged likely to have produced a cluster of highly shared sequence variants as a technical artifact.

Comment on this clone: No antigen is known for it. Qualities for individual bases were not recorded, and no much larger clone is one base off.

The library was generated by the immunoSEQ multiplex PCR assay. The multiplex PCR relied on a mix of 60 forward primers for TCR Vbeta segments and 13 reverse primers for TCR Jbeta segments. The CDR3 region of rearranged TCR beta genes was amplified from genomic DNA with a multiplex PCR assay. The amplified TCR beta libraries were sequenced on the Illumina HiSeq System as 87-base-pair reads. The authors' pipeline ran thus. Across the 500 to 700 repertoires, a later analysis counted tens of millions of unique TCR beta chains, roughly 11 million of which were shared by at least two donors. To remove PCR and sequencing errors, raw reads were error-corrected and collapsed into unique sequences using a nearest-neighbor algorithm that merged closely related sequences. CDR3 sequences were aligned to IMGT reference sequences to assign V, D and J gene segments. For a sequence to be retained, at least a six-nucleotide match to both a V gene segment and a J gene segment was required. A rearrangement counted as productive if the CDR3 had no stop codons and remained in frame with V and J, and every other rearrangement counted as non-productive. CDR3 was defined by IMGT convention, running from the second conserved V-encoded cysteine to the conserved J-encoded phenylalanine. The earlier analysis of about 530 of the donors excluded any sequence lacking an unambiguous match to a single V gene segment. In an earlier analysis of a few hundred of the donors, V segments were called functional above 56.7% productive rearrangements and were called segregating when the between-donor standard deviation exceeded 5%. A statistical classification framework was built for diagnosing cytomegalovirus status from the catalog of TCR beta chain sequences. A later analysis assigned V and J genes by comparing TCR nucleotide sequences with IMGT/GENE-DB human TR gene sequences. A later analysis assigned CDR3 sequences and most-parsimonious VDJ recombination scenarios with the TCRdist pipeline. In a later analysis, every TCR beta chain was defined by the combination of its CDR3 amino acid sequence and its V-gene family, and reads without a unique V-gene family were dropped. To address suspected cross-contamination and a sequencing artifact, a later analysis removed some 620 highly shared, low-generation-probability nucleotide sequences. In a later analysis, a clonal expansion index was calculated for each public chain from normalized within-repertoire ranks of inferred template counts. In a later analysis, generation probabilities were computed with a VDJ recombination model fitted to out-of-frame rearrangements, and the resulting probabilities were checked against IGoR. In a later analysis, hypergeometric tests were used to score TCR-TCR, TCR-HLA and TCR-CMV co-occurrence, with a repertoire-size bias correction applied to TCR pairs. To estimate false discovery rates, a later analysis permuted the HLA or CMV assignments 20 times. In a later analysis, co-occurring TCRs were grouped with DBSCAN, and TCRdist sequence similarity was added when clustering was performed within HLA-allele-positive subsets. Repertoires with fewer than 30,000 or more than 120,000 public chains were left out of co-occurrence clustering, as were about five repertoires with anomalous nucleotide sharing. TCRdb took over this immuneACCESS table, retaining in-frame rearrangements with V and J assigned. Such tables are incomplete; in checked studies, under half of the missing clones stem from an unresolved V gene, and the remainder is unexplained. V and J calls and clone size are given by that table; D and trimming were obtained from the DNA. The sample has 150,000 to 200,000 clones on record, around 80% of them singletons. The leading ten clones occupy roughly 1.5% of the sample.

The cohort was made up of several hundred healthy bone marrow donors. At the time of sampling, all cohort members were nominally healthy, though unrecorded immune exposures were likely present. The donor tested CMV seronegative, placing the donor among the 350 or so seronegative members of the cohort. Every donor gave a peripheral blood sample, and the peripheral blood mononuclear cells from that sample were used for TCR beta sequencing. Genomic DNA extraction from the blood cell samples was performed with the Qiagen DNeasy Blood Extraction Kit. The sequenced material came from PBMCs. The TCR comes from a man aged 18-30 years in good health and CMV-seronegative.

CDR3 sequence: CASLAVSSYNEQFF. The sequenced DNA is TGTGCCAGTCTAGCGGTGAGCTCCTACAATGAGCAGTTCTTC. The V gene is TRBV9 and the J gene is TRBJ2-1, and TRBD2 matches 7 of the central bases. The CDR3 covers 14 residues, taking in both the cysteine and the phenylalanine. The DNA shown is the 42-base CDR3, in frame from base 1. V loses 8 bases at its end and J loses 0 bases; junction bases beyond the gene matches: 5. CDR1 and CDR2 are drawn from the germline V gene: SGDLS, YYNGEE.